This T cell receptor (beta chain) was recovered during a study of blood T cell repertoires in COVID-19. Study summary: Sources were T cells, B-cell-depleted T cells, or PBMCs; the material itself was cDNA or gDNA.

After removal of 7 bases from V and 2 bases from J, the junction contained 4 bases not matched to a gene. Germline values: CDR1 MGHDK, CDR2 SYGVNS. This CDR3 spans 14 amino acids. In the study's own analysis: Estimation of nucleated cell counts relied on the amplification of reference gene primers. Profiled with immunoSEQ multiplex PCR; TCRdb holds only in-frame clones, not every one. The D gene and trimming were derived from the DNA, and the V and J assignments and clone size from that table. The sample consists of approximately 100,000 clones, approximately 82% of them appearing once. Sequencing used peripheral blood. This receptor was identified in a man between 70 and 80 years old with acute or convalescent COVID-19. The V call is TRBV25-1, the J call TRBJ2-2, with 7 bases that match TRBD1. The CDR3 nucleotides are TGTGCCAGCACCGGGACAGCCAACACCGGGGAGCTGTTTTTT. It translates to CASTGTANTGELFF.